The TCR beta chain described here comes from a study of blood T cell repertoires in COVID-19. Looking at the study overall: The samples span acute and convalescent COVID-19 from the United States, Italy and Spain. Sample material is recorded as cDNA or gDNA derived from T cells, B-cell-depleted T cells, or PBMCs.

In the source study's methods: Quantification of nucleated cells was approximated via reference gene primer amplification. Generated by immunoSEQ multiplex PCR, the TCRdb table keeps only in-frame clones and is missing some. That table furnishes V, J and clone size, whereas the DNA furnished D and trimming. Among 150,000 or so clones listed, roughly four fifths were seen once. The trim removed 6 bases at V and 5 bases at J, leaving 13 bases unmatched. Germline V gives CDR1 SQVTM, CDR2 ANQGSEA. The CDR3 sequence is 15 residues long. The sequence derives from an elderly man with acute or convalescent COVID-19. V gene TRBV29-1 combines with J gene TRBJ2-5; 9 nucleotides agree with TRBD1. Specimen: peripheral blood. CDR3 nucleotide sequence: TGCAGCGTAGTGATTTCCGGGACAGGGTGGGAGACCCAGTACTTC. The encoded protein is CSVVISGTGWETQYF.